This is a list of T cell receptor beta chains from one sample in a study of blood T cell repertoires in COVID-19. Libraries were prepared by immunoSEQ multiplex PCR; TCRdb keeps only in-frame clonotypes and omits some of them. This table holds 250,000 to 300,000 clones, more than 75% found once. The material sequenced was PBMCs or T cells enriched from blood (not recorded which). The receptors were gathered from a woman aged 55-70 years in a cohort exposed to, infected with or recovered from COVID-19 (not recorded which). CDR3s include the opening cysteine and the closing phenylalanine or tryptophan. D genes are given only for firm matches. Clone size is given for some rows only: seen once, a few or many times, or a class if the clone is expanded.

size: -; J: TRBJ2-7; V: TRBV6-5; D: TRBD1; DNA: TGTGCCATCTCACCGACAGGGGTGCTCCACGAGCAGTACTTC; CDR3: CAISPTGVLHEQYF
size: -; J: TRBJ2-3; V: TRBV4-2; D: TRBD2; DNA: TGTGCCAGCAGCCAAGATCATCCGCTAGCGGGAGAGATAGATACGCAGTATTTT; CDR3: CASSQDHPLAGEIDTQYF
size: -; J: TRBJ2-1; V: TRBV27; D: -; DNA: TGTGCCAGCGGCGGGGCGGTCGCGAGCTCCTACAATGAGCAGTTCTTC; CDR3: CASGGAVASSYNEQFF
size: -; J: TRBJ2-7; V: TRBV19; D: TRBD1; DNA: TGTGCCAGTAGTATACGAAGGGGGCCCTACGAGCAGTACTTC; CDR3: CASSIRRGPYEQYF
size: -; J: TRBJ1-5; V: TRBV19; D: TRBD1; DNA: TGTGCCAGTATTTCGGACAGGGGGCTTAATCAGCCCCAGCATTTT; CDR3: CASISDRGLNQPQHF
size: once; J: TRBJ2-7; V: TRBV28; D: TRBD1; DNA: TGTGCCAGCACCCGGACAGGGAGTTACTACGAGCAGTACTTC; CDR3: CASTRTGSYYEQYF
size: -; J: TRBJ1-2; V: TRBV6-4; D: -; DNA: TGTGCCAGCAGTCCCGGGGGACCCTCCTATGGCTACACCTTC; CDR3: CASSPGGPSYGYTF
size: -; J: TRBJ2-2; V: TRBV15; D: -; DNA: TGTGCCACCAGCAGCGGGGGTGGGCTAGCGAGCGGCACCGGGGAGCTGTTTTTT; CDR3: CATSSGGGLASGTGELFF
size: -; J: TRBJ2-4; V: TRBV11-2; D: -; DNA: TGTGCCAGCAGCCCCGAGAGGGCCCGCGCCAAAAACATTCAGTACTTC; CDR3: CASSPERARAKNIQYF
size: -; J: TRBJ2-7; V: TRBV27; D: TRBD1; DNA: TGTGCCAGCAGCTTATACGCCCTTGGGACAGCCGGGCAGGCCTACGAGCAGTACTTC; CDR3: CASSLYALGTAGQAYEQYF
size: -; J: TRBJ2-7; V: TRBV2; D: -; DNA: TGTGCCAGCAGTGAACGGCCGCGAGGGTCCGAGCAGTACTTC; CDR3: CASSERPRGSEQYF
size: -; J: TRBJ2-1; V: TRBV7-2; D: -; DNA: TGTGCCAGCAGCTCCGAGAGCGGGTACAATGAGCAGTTCTTC; CDR3: CASSSESGYNEQFF
size: -; J: TRBJ2-3; V: TRBV18; D: TRBD2; DNA: TGTGCCAGCTCACCACCAATAGAAGCGGGAGGGCCTTATACGCAGTATTTT; CDR3: CASSPPIEAGGPYTQYF
size: once; J: TRBJ2-1; V: TRBV9; D: TRBD1; DNA: TGTGCCAGCAGCCCACTGGACAGGGACAATGAGCAGTTCTTC; CDR3: CASSPLDRDNEQFF